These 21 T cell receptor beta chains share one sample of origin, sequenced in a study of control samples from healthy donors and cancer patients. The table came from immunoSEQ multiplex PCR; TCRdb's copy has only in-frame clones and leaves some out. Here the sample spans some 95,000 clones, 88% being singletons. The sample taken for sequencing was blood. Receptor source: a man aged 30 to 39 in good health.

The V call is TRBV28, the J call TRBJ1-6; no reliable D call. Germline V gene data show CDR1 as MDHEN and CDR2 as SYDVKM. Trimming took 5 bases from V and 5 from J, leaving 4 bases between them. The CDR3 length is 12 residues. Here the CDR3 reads CASSANNSPLHF. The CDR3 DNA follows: TGTGCCAGCAGTGCCAATAATTCACCCCTCCACTTT.

The CDR3 DNA sequence: TGTGCCAGCAGTGACCCGAGATACATCCCCGGGACTAGCGGGAACACCGGGGAGCTGTTTTTT. This codes for CASSDPRYIPGTSGNTGELFF. The chain carries TRBV2 and TRBJ2-2; 11 bases map to TRBD2. CDR3 length: 21 residues. Germline assignment: CDR1 SNHLY and CDR2 FYNNEI. V trimming: 3 bases; J trimming: 1 base; junction bases outside the gene matches: 16.

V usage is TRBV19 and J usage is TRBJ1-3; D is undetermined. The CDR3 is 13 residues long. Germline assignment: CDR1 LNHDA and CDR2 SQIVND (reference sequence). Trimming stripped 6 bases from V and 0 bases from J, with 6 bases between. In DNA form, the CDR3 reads TGTGCCAGTAGGCTTTTCTCTGGAAACACCATATATTTT. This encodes CASRLFSGNTIYF.

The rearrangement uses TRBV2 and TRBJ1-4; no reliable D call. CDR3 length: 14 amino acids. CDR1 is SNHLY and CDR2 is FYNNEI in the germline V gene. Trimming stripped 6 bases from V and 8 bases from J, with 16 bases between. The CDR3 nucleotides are TGTGCCAGCAGGTATCAGTTCGAAGTCGAAAAACTGTTTTTT. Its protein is CASRYQFEVEKLFF.

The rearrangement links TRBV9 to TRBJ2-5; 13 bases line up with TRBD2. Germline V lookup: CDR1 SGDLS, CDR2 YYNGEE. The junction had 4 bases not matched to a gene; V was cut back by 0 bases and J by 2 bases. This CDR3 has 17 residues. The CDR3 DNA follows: TGTGCCAGCAGCGTAGGGGGACTAGCGGGAAAGCAAGAGACCCAGTACTTC. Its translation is CASSVGGLAGKQETQYF.

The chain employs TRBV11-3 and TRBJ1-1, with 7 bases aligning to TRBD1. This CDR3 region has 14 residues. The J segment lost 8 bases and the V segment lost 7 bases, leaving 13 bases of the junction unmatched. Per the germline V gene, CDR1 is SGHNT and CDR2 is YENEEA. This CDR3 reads CASNRIRGSREAFF. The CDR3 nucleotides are TGTGCCAGCAACCGGATCAGGGGGTCTCGGGAAGCTTTCTTT.

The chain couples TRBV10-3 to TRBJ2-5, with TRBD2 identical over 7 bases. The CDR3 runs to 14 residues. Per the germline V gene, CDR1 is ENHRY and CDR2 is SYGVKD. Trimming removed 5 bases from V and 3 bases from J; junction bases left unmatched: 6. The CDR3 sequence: CAISKLAAEETQYF. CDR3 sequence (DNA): TGTGCCATCAGTAAGCTAGCGGCAGAAGAGACCCAGTACTTC.

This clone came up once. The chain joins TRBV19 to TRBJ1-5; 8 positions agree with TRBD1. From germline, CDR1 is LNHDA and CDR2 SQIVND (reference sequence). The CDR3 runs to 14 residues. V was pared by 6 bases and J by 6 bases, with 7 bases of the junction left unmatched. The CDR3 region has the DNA TGTGCCAGTAGCCAAGGACAGGGAGGTCAGCCCCAGCATTTT. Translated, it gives CASSQGQGGQPQHF.

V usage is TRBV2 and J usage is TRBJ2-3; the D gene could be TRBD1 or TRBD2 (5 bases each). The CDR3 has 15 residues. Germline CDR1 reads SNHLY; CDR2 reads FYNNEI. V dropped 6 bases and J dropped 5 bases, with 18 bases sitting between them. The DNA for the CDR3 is TGTGCCAGCAGGGGCAGGGCGCGGGTTATAGATACGCAGTATTTT. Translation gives CASRGRARVIDTQYF.

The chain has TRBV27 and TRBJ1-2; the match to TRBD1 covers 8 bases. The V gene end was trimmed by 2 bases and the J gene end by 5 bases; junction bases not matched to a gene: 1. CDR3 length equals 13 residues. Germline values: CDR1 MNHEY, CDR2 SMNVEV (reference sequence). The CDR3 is CASSLGQGYGYTF. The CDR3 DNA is TGTGCCAGCAGTTTAGGACAGGGATATGGCTACACCTTC.

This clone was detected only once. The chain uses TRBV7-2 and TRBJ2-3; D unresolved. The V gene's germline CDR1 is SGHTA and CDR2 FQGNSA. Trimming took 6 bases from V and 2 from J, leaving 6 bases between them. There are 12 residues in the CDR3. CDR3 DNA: TGTGCCAGCAGGCAAAACACAGATACGCAGTATTTT. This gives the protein CASRQNTDTQYF.

The CDR3 bases are TGTGCCAGCAGTTCCCGACTAGCGGGAGAGGGAAAGACCCAGTACTTC. Translated: CASSSRLAGEGKTQYF. V usage is TRBV28 and J usage is TRBJ2-5; 12 bases match TRBD2. CDR3 length equals 16 residues. Germline CDR1 is MDHEN and CDR2 is SYDVKM. Germline trimming cut 4 bases from V and 6 bases from J; bases unmatched to any gene: 9.

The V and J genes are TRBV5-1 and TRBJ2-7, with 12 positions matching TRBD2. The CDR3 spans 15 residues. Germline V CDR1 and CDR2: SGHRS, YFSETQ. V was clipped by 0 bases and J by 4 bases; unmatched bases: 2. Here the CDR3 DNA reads TGCGCCAGCAGCTTGGGTCTAGCGGGAGGGTACGAGCAGTACTTC. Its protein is CASSLGLAGGYEQYF.

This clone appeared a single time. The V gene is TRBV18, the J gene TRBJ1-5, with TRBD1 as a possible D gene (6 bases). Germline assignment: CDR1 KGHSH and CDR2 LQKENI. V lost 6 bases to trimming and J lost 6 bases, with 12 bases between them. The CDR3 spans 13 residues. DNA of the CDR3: TGTGCCAGCTCGCCAGGGGTTTTTCAGCCCCAGCATTTT. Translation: CASSPGVFQPQHF.

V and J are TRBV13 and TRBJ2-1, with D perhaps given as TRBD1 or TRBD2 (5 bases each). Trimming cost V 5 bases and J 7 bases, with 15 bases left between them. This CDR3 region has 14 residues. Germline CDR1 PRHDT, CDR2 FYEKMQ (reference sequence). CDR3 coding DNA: TGTGCCAGCAGCCACCGGGACCCATGGAATGAGCAGTTCTTC. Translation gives CASSHRDPWNEQFF.

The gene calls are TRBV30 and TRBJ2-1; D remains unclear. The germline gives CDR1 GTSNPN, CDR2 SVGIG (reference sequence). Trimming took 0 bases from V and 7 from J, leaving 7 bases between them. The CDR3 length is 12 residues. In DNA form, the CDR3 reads TGTGCCTGGAGTGTAATGTGGAATGAGCAGTTCTTC. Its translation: CAWSVMWNEQFF.

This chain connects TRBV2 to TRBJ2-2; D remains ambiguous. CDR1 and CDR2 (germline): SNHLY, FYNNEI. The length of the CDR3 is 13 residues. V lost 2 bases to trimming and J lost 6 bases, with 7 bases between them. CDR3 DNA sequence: TGTGCCAGCAGTGAACCCAACGCCGGGGAGCTGTTTTTT. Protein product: CASSEPNAGELFF.

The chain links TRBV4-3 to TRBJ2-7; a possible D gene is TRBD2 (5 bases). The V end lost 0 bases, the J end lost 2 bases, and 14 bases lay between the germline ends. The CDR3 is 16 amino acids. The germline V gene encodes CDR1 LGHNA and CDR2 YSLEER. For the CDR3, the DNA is TGCGCCAGCAGCCAAGATCCAGCGGCCAGGACCTACGAGCAGTACTTC. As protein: CASSQDPAARTYEQYF.

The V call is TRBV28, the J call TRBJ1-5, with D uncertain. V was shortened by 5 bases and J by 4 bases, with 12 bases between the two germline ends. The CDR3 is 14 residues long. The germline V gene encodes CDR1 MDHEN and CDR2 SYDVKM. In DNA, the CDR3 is TGTGCCAGCAGTCCTAGTTTGGGTAATCAGCCCCAGCATTTT. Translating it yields CASSPSLGNQPQHF.

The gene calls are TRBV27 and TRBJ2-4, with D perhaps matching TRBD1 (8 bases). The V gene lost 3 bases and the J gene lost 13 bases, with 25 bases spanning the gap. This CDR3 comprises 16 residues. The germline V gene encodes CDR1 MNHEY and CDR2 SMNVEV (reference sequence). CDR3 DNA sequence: TGTGCCAGCAGTTTGGGGAGGGCGGACAGGGCTACCGTACAGTACTTC. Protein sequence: CASSLGRADRATVQYF.

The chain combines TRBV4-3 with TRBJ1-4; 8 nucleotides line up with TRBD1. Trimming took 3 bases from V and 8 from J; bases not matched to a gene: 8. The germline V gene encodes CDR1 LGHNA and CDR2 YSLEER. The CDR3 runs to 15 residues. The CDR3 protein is CASSHDGQGWEKLFF. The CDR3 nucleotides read TGCGCCAGCAGCCACGACGGACAGGGATGGGAAAAACTGTTTTTT.